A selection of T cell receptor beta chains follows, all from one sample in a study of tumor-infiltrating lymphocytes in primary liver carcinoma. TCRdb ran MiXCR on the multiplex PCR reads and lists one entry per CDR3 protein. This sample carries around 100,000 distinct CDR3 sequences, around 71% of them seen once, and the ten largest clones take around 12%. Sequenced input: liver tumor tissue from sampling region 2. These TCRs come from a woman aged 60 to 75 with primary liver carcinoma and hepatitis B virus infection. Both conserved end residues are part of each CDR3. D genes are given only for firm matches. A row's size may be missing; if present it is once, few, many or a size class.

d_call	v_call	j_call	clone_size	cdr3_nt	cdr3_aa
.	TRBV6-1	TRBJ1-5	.	TGTGCCAGCAGACATGACGGAGGAAATCGGCCCCAGCATTTT	CASRHDGGNRPQHF
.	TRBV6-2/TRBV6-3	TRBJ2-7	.	TGTGCCAGCAAACTAGGACATTGGCTCAACGAGCAGTACTTC	CASKLGHWLNEQYF
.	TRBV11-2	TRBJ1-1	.	TGTGCAAGCAGCTCTAAACGGGCTGAAGCTTTATTT	CASSSKRAEALF
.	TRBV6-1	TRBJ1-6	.	TGTGCCATCAGTGAAATGGTCAATGGGTCACCCCTCCACTTT	CAISEMVNGSPLHF
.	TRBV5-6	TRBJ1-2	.	TGTGCCAGCAGCTCGTTAGGACAGAGCTATGGCAACACCTTC	CASSSLGQSYGNTF
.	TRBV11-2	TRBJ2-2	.	TGTGTCAGCAGCCCTGGCGGGGAGCTGTTCTTT	CVSSPGGELFF
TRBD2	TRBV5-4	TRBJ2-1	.	TGTGCCAGCAGCCCCCGACTAGCGGGAGAGTCAAATGTGCAGTTCTTC	CASSPRLAGESNVQFF
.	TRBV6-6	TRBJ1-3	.	TGTGACAGCAGTTACGGCGGCAGCACTGGAAACACCATATATTTT	CDSSYGGSTGNTIYF
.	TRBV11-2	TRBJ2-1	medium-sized	TGTGCCAGCAGCTTAGAAGGGGGAGAGATCAATGAGCAGTTCTTC	CASSLEGGEINEQFF
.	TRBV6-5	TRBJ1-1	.	TGTGCTAGCAGCCTCCGGCGGACGCAGTACGTGAATACTGAAGCTTTCTTT	CASSLRRTQYVNTEAFF
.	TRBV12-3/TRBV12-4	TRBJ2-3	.	TGTGCCAGCAGCCTTTGGATGACAGATACGCAGTATTTT	CASSLWMTDTQYF
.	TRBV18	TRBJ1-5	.	TGTGCCAGCTCACCGACAGTCTCGGGAGAGCCCCAGCATTTT	CASSPTVSGEPQHF
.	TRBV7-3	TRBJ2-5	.	TGTGCCAGCAGCCCCCGAGATTCGGAGACCCAGTACTTC	CASSPRDSETQYF
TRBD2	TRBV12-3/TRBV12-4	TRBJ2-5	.	TGTGCCAGCACCCTAAATAGCGGGAGTCAGACCCAGTACTTC	CASTLNSGSQTQYF
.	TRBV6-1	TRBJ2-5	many	TGTGCCAGCAGCCAATCGAGGACAGTTCAAGAGACCCAGTACTTC	CASSQSRTVQETQYF